This T cell receptor beta chain was recorded in a study of control samples from healthy donors and cancer patients. CDR3 length: 14 residues. Trimming pared 4 bases from V and 2 bases from J, leaving 9 bases between. Germline-derived CDR1 and CDR2 are WNHNN and SYGVQD (reference sequence). Produced via immunoSEQ multiplex PCR; TCRdb's table is partial and in-frame only. The sample lists roughly 95,000 clones; about nine tenths were seen once. The sequence came from a human donor in good health. The donor label of this sample is uncertain. J is TRBJ1-3 and V is TRBV10-1; D not certain. The specimen sequenced was blood. As DNA, the CDR3 is TGCGCCAGCAGTGTGGGGAATGCTGGAAACACCATATATTTT. Residues: CASSVGNAGNTIYF.